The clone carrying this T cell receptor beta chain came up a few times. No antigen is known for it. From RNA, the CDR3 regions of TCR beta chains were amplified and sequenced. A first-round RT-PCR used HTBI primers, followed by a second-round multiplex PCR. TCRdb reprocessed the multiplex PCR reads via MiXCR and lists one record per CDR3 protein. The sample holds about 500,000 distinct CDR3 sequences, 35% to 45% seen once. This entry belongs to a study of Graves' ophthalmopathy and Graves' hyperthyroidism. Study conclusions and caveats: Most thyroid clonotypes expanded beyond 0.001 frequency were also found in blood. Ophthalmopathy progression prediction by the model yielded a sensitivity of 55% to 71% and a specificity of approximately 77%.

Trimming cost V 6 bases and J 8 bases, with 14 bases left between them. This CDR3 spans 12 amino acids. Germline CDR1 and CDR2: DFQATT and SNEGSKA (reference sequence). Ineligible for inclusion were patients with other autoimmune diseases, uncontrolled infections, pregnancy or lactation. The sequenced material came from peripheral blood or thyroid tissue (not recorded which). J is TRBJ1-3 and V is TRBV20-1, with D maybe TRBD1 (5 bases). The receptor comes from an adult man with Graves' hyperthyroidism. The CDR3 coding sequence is TGCAGTGCGAGGCCAGGGTGGGACACCATATATTTT. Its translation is CSARPGWDTIYF.